These T cell receptor beta chains were read from a single sample in a study of cytomegalovirus exposure and HLA in healthy donors. The protocol was immunoSEQ multiplex PCR, while the TCRdb copy is restricted to in-frame clones and leaves out a portion. Of fewer than 65,000 clones in the sample, around 73% were seen once. Sequencing was done on a sample of PBMCs. Receptor source: a man aged 50 or older in good health and CMV-seronegative. Both conserved end residues are part of each CDR3. A D gene is named only where the DNA matches it firmly. The size of a clone is reported for some rows only, either as once, few or many, or as a class for expanded clones.

clone_size	v_call	d_call	j_call	cdr3_aa	cdr3_nt
few	TRBV6-5	.	TRBJ1-1	CPRPTGGGTEAFF	TGTCCCCGACCCACCGGAGGTGGCACTGAAGCTTTCTTT
.	TRBV5-1	TRBD2	TRBJ2-1	CASSPRGTSGGYNEQFF	TGCGCCAGCAGCCCCCGGGGGACTAGCGGGGGGTACAATGAGCAGTTCTTC
.	TRBV19	.	TRBJ1-6	CASTSTAPNSPLHF	TGTGCCAGTACCTCGACAGCGCCTAATTCACCCCTCCACTTT
.	TRBV30	TRBD1	TRBJ1-4	CAWRGGYEKLFF	TGTGCCTGGAGAGGGGGCTATGAAAAACTGTTTTTT
.	TRBV10-1	.	TRBJ2-5	CASSEGPQGTQYF	TGCGCCAGCAGTGAGGGGCCCCAAGGGACCCAGTACTTC
.	TRBV7-3	.	TRBJ2-3	CASSLEAGKADTQYF	TGTGCCAGCAGCTTAGAGGCGGGGAAAGCAGATACGCAGTATTTT
.	TRBV7-8	TRBD1	TRBJ1-2	CASSARRLDRDYGYTF	TGTGCCAGCAGCGCGCGCCGACTGGACAGGGACTATGGCTACACCTTC
few	TRBV7-2	TRBD2	TRBJ2-2	CASSLFASGGAGTGELFF	TGTGCCAGCAGCTTGTTCGCTAGCGGGGGGGCCGGCACCGGGGAGCTGTTTTTT
few	TRBV7-6	TRBD2	TRBJ2-1	CASSLRVSGGGWDEQFF	TGTGCCAGCAGCTTAAGGGTTAGCGGGGGGGGATGGGATGAGCAGTTCTTC
.	TRBV7-8	TRBD2	TRBJ2-1	CASSPTSASYNEQFF	TGTGCCAGCAGCCCGACTAGCGCTTCCTACAATGAGCAGTTCTTC
.	TRBV5-1	.	TRBJ2-3	CASSSAGAGTDTQYF	TGCGCCAGCAGCTCCGCGGGGGCTGGCACAGATACGCAGTATTTT
.	TRBV7-9	.	TRBJ1-1	CASSRRGGGAGGTEAFF	TGTGCCAGCAGTCGAAGGGGGGGAGGAGCCGGAGGTACTGAAGCTTTCTTT
.	TRBV15	TRBD1	TRBJ1-2	CATSSGTGGYGNGYTF	TGTGCCACCAGCAGCGGGACAGGGGGCTATGGGAATGGCTACACCTTC
.	TRBV2	TRBD1	TRBJ2-2	CASRAQGSFPGGELFF	TGTGCCAGCAGGGCACAGGGGTCTTTTCCTGGCGGGGAGCTGTTTTTT
.	TRBV29-1	TRBD1	TRBJ2-7	CSVATGVVREQYF	TGCAGCGTTGCGACAGGGGTGGTACGCGAGCAGTACTTC
.	TRBV15	.	TRBJ1-5	CATSTGRGSQHF	TGTGCCACCAGCACGGGAAGGGGGTCCCAGCATTTT
.	TRBV6-5	.	TRBJ1-5	CASSYAAPFNQPQHF	TGTGCCAGCAGTTACGCGGCGCCCTTCAATCAGCCCCAGCATTTT
.	TRBV6-5	.	TRBJ1-5	CASSSMNQPQHF	TGTGCCAGCAGTTCTATGAATCAGCCCCAGCATTTT
.	TRBV6-6	.	TRBJ2-3	CASRPQGGAGDTQYF	TGTGCCAGCAGACCCCAAGGGGGGGCTGGAGATACGCAGTATTTT
.	TRBV7-9	.	TRBJ2-7	CASSLEQSYEQYF	TGTGCCAGCAGCTTAGAACAGTCCTACGAGCAGTACTTC
.	TRBV27	TRBD2	TRBJ2-3	CASSLRGLAGSYGDTQYF	TGTGCCAGCAGTTTAAGGGGTCTAGCGGGGTCTTACGGAGATACGCAGTATTTT
.	TRBV12-5	.	TRBJ2-7	CASLRAATYEQYF	TGTGCTAGTCTCAGGGCCGCTACCTACGAGCAGTACTTC
.	TRBV5-1	.	TRBJ2-3	CASSFRIRSGSTDTQYF	TGCGCCAGCAGCTTTAGAATCCGAAGCGGTAGCACAGATACGCAGTATTTT
.	TRBV6-1	TRBD2	TRBJ2-3	CASSEVGSGGGKDTQYF	TGTGCCAGCAGTGAAGTGGGAAGCGGGGGAGGTAAAGATACGCAGTATTTT
.	TRBV6-4	TRBD1	TRBJ1-2	CASRGQGVSGYTF	TGTGCCAGCAGAGGACAGGGAGTTTCTGGCTACACCTTC
.	TRBV2	TRBD1	TRBJ2-7	CATRTGVFEQYF	TGTGCAACCCGGACAGGGGTCTTCGAGCAGTACTTC
.	TRBV6-5	.	TRBJ1-3	CATKGATPGNTIYF	TGTGCCACCAAAGGGGCGACCCCTGGAAACACCATATATTTT
.	TRBV7-9	TRBD2	TRBJ2-2	CSSSGPRTSGGTNTGELFF	TGTTCCAGCAGCGGACCCAGGACTAGCGGGGGAACAAACACCGGGGAGCTGTTTTTT
.	TRBV2	.	TRBJ1-2	CASSEERGPPMTYGYTF	TGTGCCAGCAGTGAAGAGCGGGGGCCCCCTATGACCTATGGCTACACCTTC
.	TRBV11-2	.	TRBJ2-6	CASSLAIYVLTF	TGTGCCAGCAGCTTAGCTATTTACGTCCTGACTTTC
.	TRBV29-1	TRBD2	TRBJ2-1	CSVESGRGGEQFF	TGCAGCGTTGAAAGTGGGAGGGGCGGCGAGCAGTTCTTC
.	TRBV19	.	TRBJ1-2	CATQTEGYYGYTF	TGTGCCACCCAAACTGAGGGCTACTATGGCTACACCTTC
once	TRBV19	TRBD1	TRBJ1-2	CASSIEFRDRHNYGYTF	TGTGCCAGTAGTATAGAATTTCGGGACAGACATAACTATGGCTACACCTTC
.	TRBV7-9	TRBD1	TRBJ2-5	CASNRDRGYQETQYF	TGTGCCAGTAACCGGGACAGGGGGTATCAAGAGACCCAGTACTTC
.	TRBV6-1	.	TRBJ1-5	CASRQGLQPQHF	TGTGCCAGCAGACAGGGTCTACAGCCCCAGCATTTT
.	TRBV5-1	TRBD1	TRBJ2-1	CASSSPTGSYNEQFF	TGCGCCAGCAGCTCGCCGACAGGGAGCTACAATGAGCAGTTCTTC
.	TRBV11-2	.	TRBJ1-6	CASSRIWGGGANNSPLHF	TGTGCCAGCAGCCGCATTTGGGGGGGAGGGGCCAATAATTCACCCCTCCACTTT
.	TRBV9	TRBD1	TRBJ1-2	CASSVALGQRYGYTF	TGTGCCAGCAGCGTAGCTTTGGGACAGCGCTATGGCTACACCTTC
.	TRBV5-4	TRBD2	TRBJ2-7	CASSRLAGSSYEQYF	TGTGCCAGCAGCCGGCTAGCGGGGAGCTCCTACGAGCAGTACTTC
.	TRBV5-1	.	TRBJ1-1	CASSLGSAGRKRTEAFF	TGCGCCAGCAGCTTAGGGTCGGCAGGACGAAAGCGGACTGAAGCTTTCTTT
.	TRBV7-9	TRBD1	TRBJ1-5	CASSIGTGASNQPQHF	TGTGCCAGCAGCATAGGGACAGGCGCTAGCAATCAGCCCCAGCATTTT
.	TRBV30	.	TRBJ1-1	CAWSVLVRERAFF	TGTGCCTGGAGTGTACTTGTTAGAGAGCGGGCTTTCTTT
.	TRBV6-1	TRBD2	TRBJ2-4	CASRSGGAYIQYF	TGTGCCAGCAGAAGCGGGGGGGCTTACATTCAGTACTTC
.	TRBV4-2	.	TRBJ2-5	CASSQEGGGPEETQYF	TGTGCCAGCAGCCAAGAAGGGGGGGGACCTGAGGAGACCCAGTACTTC
.	TRBV5-5	.	TRBJ2-2	CASSFYGAELFF	TGTGCCAGCAGCTTCTACGGAGCGGAGCTGTTTTTT
once	TRBV13	.	TRBJ2-7	CASSLGRDEQYF	TGTGCCAGCAGCTTAGGCAGGGACGAGCAGTACTTC
once	TRBV4-1	.	TRBJ2-7	CASSQDPDGSSYEQYF	TGCGCCAGCAGCCAAGATCCCGACGGGAGCTCCTACGAGCAGTACTTC
.	TRBV4-1	TRBD1	TRBJ2-7	CASSSRQGSEQYF	TGCGCCAGCAGCTCCCGACAGGGCTCCGAGCAGTACTTC
.	TRBV2	TRBD1	TRBJ2-3	CASTISRGQGQTDTQYF	TGTGCCAGCACCATAAGCCGCGGACAGGGCCAAACAGATACGCAGTATTTT
.	TRBV7-3	.	TRBJ2-1	CASSLLGGSYNEQFF	TGTGCCAGCAGCTTACTAGGCGGCTCCTACAATGAGCAGTTCTTC
few	TRBV7-9	TRBD1	TRBJ2-7	CASSLPGGIYEQYF	TGTGCCAGCAGCTTACCAGGGGGAATCTACGAGCAGTACTTC
.	TRBV10-3	.	TRBJ2-7	CAIRITDYSYEQYF	TGTGCCATCAGGATAACAGATTACTCCTACGAGCAGTACTTC
.	TRBV13	.	TRBJ1-4	CASSLAGSGEKLFF	TGTGCCAGCAGCTTAGCAGGGTCAGGAGAAAAACTGTTTTTT
.	TRBV5-1	TRBD1	TRBJ2-7	CASSLAGTGVVEQYF	TGCGCCAGCAGCTTGGCCGGGACAGGGGTTGTCGAGCAGTACTTC
.	TRBV9	.	TRBJ2-5	CASSAGSLQETQYF	TGTGCCAGCAGCGCGGGGTCCCTTCAAGAGACCCAGTACTTC
once	TRBV7-7	TRBD2	TRBJ2-5	CASSRAGEQETQYF	TGTGCTAGCAGCCGAGCGGGGGAACAAGAGACCCAGTACTTC
.	TRBV29-1	TRBD1	TRBJ1-5	CSVAGQGAGQPQHF	TGCAGCGTTGCGGGACAGGGGGCCGGGCAGCCCCAGCATTTT
once	TRBV6-5	.	TRBJ2-3	CASMGSPDTQYF	TGTGCCAGCATGGGCTCCCCAGATACGCAGTATTTT
.	TRBV5-1	TRBD1	TRBJ1-2	CASSLGGQGASGGYTF	TGCGCCAGCAGCTTGGGCGGACAGGGGGCATCGGGTGGCTACACCTTC